This record looks at one TCR beta chain sequence and its context. The sample originates from a study of OX40 agonist ivuxolimab in advanced cancers. Background on the study: While on treatment, patients had intravenous ivuxolimab at 0.01 to 10 mg/kg every 2 weeks. Past anti-PD-1, anti-PD-L1 or anti-CTLA-4 therapy was accepted, and approximately 40% had received some.

Germline assignment: CDR1 SGHDT and CDR2 YYEEEE. V was clipped by 0 bases and J by 2 bases; unmatched bases: 0. CDR3 size: 14 residues. The repertoire was sequenced with immunoSEQ multiplex PCR; TCRdb's copy has only in-frame clones and lacks some. The data hold under 25,000 clones, with 60% to 80% observed a single time. The rearrangement uses TRBV5-6 and TRBJ2-7; 9 positions match TRBD1. This sequence originates from an adult with an advanced solid tumor such as melanoma, head and neck, liver or kidney cancer. The sample consisted of CD4+ or CD8+ T cells sorted from blood, taken in a trial of the OX40 agonist ivuxolimab. CDR3 sequence (DNA): TGTGCCAGCAGCTTGGGACAGGGGGCCTACGAGCAGTACTTC. It is translated as CASSLGQGAYEQYF.